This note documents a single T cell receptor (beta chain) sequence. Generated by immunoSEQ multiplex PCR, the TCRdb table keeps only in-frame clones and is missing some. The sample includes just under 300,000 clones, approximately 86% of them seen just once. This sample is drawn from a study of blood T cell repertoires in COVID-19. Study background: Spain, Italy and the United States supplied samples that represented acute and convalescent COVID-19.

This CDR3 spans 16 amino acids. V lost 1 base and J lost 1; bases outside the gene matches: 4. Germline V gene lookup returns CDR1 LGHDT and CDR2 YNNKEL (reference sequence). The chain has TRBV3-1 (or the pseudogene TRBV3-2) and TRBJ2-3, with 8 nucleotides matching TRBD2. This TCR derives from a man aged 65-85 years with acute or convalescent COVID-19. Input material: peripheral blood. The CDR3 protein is CASSQVGGGRTDTQYF. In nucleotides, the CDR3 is TGTGCCAGCAGCCAAGTGGGCGGGGGGCGCACAGATACGCAGTATTTT.